The T cell receptor (beta chain) under discussion was sequenced for a study of blood T cell repertoires in COVID-19. The V end was cut by 6 bases, the J end by 0 bases, with 15 bases between. The CDR3 extends over 16 amino acids. CDR1 is MDHEN and CDR2 is SYDVKM in the germline V gene. Sequencing was performed with immunoSEQ multiplex PCR; in TCRdb, only in-frame clones are kept and a portion is missing. The sample includes hundreds of thousands of clones, over 75% seen only once; the top ten take roughly 0.99%. Sequencing was carried out using PBMCs or T cells enriched from blood (not recorded which). V gene TRBV28 combines with J gene TRBJ1-5; no firm D call. This clonotype was obtained from a man between 18 and 35 years old who had recovered from COVID-19. The CDR3 here is CASSPAKKYSNQPQHF. The DNA of the CDR3 is TGTGCCAGCAGCCCCGCGAAGAAGTATAGCAATCAGCCCCAGCATTTT.